The 11 T cell receptor beta chains presented below share a single source sample, sequenced in a study of OX40 agonist ivuxolimab in advanced cancers. Sequencing was performed with immunoSEQ multiplex PCR; in TCRdb, only in-frame clones are kept and a portion is missing. The repertoire holds tens of thousands of clones, with around 83% as singletons. The sample in question was CD4+ or CD8+ T cells sorted from blood, obtained in a trial of the OX40 agonist ivuxolimab. The receptor set was obtained from an adult with an advanced solid tumor such as melanoma, head and neck, liver or kidney cancer.

This clone was observed a few times. The V gene is TRBV7-8, the J gene TRBJ1-5, with 10 bases that match TRBD1. The CDR3 length is 15 residues. The germline gives CDR1 SGHVS, CDR2 FQNEAQ. The V gene end was trimmed by 2 bases and the J gene end by 6 bases; junction bases not matched to a gene: 4. The CDR3 bases are TGTGCCAGCAGCTTAAGGGGACAGGGGAGTCAGCCCCAGCATTTT. Protein sequence: CASSLRGQGSQPQHF.

With respect to this clone: The junction and the germline gene differ at one end; a read error may be behind it. The chain links TRBV10-3 to TRBJ2-7; possibly TRBD1 for D (6 bases). The germline V gene has CDR1 ENHRY and CDR2 SYGVKD. This CDR3 has 12 amino acids. The CDR3 nucleotides read TGTGCCATCAGTGATCCCGGGACAAGATGCCACTTC. Translation gives CAISDPGTRCHF.

The rearrangement joins TRBV25-1 to TRBJ1-1, with D possibly being TRBD1 (6 bases). Germline-derived CDR1 and CDR2 are MGHDK and SYGVNS. V was pared by 1 base and J by 7 bases, with 19 bases between. This CDR3 region has 16 residues. CDR3 region: CASSEFEGGDHIEAFF. DNA of the CDR3: TGTGCCAGCAGTGAATTTGAGGGGGGGGATCATATTGAAGCTTTCTTT.

This clone was seen once. The rearrangement uses TRBV6-1 and TRBJ2-3, with D maybe TRBD1 (5 bases). CDR3 length: 15 residues. The germline gives CDR1 MNHNS, CDR2 SASEGT. Between the trimmed V and J ends, which lost 2 bases and 0 bases, there was a span of 9 bases. The CDR3 is CASSEPTGSTDTQYF. The DNA of the CDR3 is TGTGCCAGCAGTGAACCAACAGGTAGCACAGATACGCAGTATTTT.

J is TRBJ2-5 and V is TRBV7-3, with unresolved D. This CDR3 contains 15 residues. V shed 2 bases and J shed 0 bases, with 10 bases lying between them. CDR1 SGHTA and CDR2 FQGTGA come from the germline V gene. The CDR3 nucleotides are TGTGCCAGCAGCTTATCGGGCAACCACCAAGAGACCCAGTACTTC. It encodes CASSLSGNHQETQYF.

This chain links TRBV10-3 with TRBJ2-1; D not resolved. The CDR3 runs to 13 residues. Germline CDR1 reads ENHRY; CDR2 reads SYGVKD. V dropped 4 bases and J dropped 7 bases, with 11 bases sitting between them. CDR3 bases: TGTGCCATCAGTGTGCTAGTGAAGAATGAGCAGTTCTTC. It encodes CAISVLVKNEQFF.

V and J are TRBV19 and TRBJ2-7; D remains unclear. CDR1 and CDR2 from the germline V gene are LNHDA and SQIVND (reference sequence). The CDR3 runs 16 residues. V lost 5 bases to trimming and J lost 0 bases, with 17 bases between them. CDR3 residues: CASSAWTLQSSYEQYF. The CDR3, as DNA: TGTGCCAGTAGTGCGTGGACCCTACAATCCTCCTACGAGCAGTACTTC.

The rearrangement links TRBV5-1 to TRBJ2-7; D tentatively fits TRBD1 or TRBD2 (5 bases each). This CDR3 comprises 17 residues. Germline lookup yields CDR1 SGHRS and CDR2 YFSETQ. Trimming cost V 4 bases and J 4 bases, with 24 bases left between them. CDR3 in DNA: TGCGCCAGCAGCCGGGACCTTAAGCTTCAGTCCGTGTACGAGCAGTACTTC. It specifies CASSRDLKLQSVYEQYF.

V gene TRBV7-8 combines with J gene TRBJ2-1, with TRBD2 identical over 8 bases. The germline V gene has CDR1 SGHVS and CDR2 FQNEAQ. The CDR3 is made up of 12 amino acids. V trimming: 5 bases; J trimming: 15 bases; junction bases outside the gene matches: 9. CDR3 amino acids: CASSTATSVSFF. CDR3 in DNA: TGTGCCAGCAGCACCGCGACTAGCGTCTCGTTCTTC.

The chain joins TRBV7-2 to TRBJ2-3; D is uncertain. CDR3 size: 13 residues. V gave up 1 base and J gave up 3 bases, with 5 bases separating them. Germline CDR1 SGHTA, CDR2 FQGNSA. The chain's CDR3 is CASSLERTDTQYF. CDR3 in DNA: TGTGCCAGCAGCTTAGAGAGGACAGATACGCAGTATTTT.

The J gene is TRBJ2-3, the V gene TRBV30; 7 bases map to TRBD1. The V gene end was trimmed by 0 bases and the J gene end by 1 base; junction bases not matched to a gene: 7. This CDR3 has 16 residues. The germline V gene encodes CDR1 GTSNPN and CDR2 SVGIG (reference sequence). The CDR3 spells CAWSVHPGQGTDTQYF. The CDR3 bases are TGTGCCTGGAGTGTACACCCAGGACAGGGCACAGATACGCAGTATTTT.